Shown below are 22 T cell receptor beta chains from a single sample sequenced in a study of blood T cell repertoires in COVID-19. TCRdb's copy holds only in-frame clones and misses some; the assay was immunoSEQ multiplex PCR. The table includes approximately 240,000 clones, roughly 90% detected once. What was sequenced was PBMCs or T cells enriched from blood (not recorded which). The receptors originated from a woman aged 30 to 39 with acute COVID-19.

The chain carries TRBV5-4 and TRBJ1-2; TRBD1 matches at 7 bases. The CDR3 covers 13 residues. The V gene end was trimmed by 0 bases and the J gene end by 6 bases; junction bases not matched to a gene: 2. In germline, CDR1 is SGHNT, CDR2 YYREEE (reference sequence). The CDR3 bases are TGTGCCAGCAGCTTGGTACAGGGGAATGGCTACACCTTC. Translated: CASSLVQGNGYTF.

This chain links TRBV15 with TRBJ1-1, with TRBD1 matching over 7 bases. This CDR3 has 14 amino acids. V was clipped by 3 bases and J by 1 base; unmatched bases: 2. Germline CDR1 LNHNV, CDR2 YYDKDF (reference sequence). The CDR3 DNA sequence: TGTGCCACCAGCAGGGGGACAGAGAACACTGAAGCTTTCTTT. The encoded protein is CATSRGTENTEAFF.

This clone was seen a handful of times. Here the CDR3 reads CACGSGNQPQHF. The CDR3 nucleotides are TGTGCCTGCGGATCAGGGAATCAGCCCCAGCATTTT. J is TRBJ1-5 and V is TRBV28; tentative D call: TRBD1 (5 bases). V lost 11 bases and J 4 bases, leaving 12 bases between the germline ends. This CDR3 contains 12 residues. Germline V gene data show CDR1 as MDHEN and CDR2 as SYDVKM.

The chain joins TRBV27 to TRBJ2-1; maybe TRBD1 (5 bases). The length of the CDR3 is 14 residues. The germline gives CDR1 MNHEY, CDR2 SMNVEV (reference sequence). Trimming pared 5 bases from V and 3 bases from J, leaving 11 bases between. CDR3 bases: TGTGCCAGCAGTAACGACAGAAACTACAATGAGCAGTTCTTC. Protein product: CASSNDRNYNEQFF.

A few counts support this clone. CDR3 nucleotide sequence: TGCAGCGTACTGTTGAACACTGAAGCTTTCTTT. Protein: CSVLLNTEAFF. The J gene is TRBJ1-1, the V gene TRBV29-1; D gene uncertain. V shed 6 bases and J shed 0 bases, with 5 bases lying between them. The CDR3 covers 11 residues. Germline-derived CDR1 and CDR2 are SQVTM and ANQGSEA.

The chain recombines TRBV12-3 or TRBV12-4 with TRBJ2-2, with no clear D. V was pared by 3 bases and J by 3 bases, with 5 bases between. CDR3 length: 13 residues. CDR3 in amino acids: CASSLLDTGELFF. DNA of the CDR3: TGTGCCAGCAGTTTGTTAGACACCGGGGAGCTGTTTTTT.

This clone came up once. This chain uses TRBV28 with TRBJ1-5; a weak D match, TRBD1 (6 bases). The V end lost 1 base, the J end lost 7 bases, and 17 bases lay between the germline ends. Germline lookup yields CDR1 MDHEN and CDR2 SYDVKM. The length of the CDR3 is 16 residues. In DNA, the CDR3 is TGTGCCAGCAGTTTATCCGGGACACCCTTGGGACAGCCCCAGCATTTT. This codes for CASSLSGTPLGQPQHF.

The chain recombines TRBV28 with TRBJ2-1; a possible D gene is TRBD1 (6 bases). The V end lost 1 base, the J end lost 3 bases, and 7 bases lay between the germline ends. This CDR3 spans 14 amino acids. Germline CDR1 and CDR2: MDHEN and SYDVKM. The CDR3 loop is CASSLLDSYNEQFF. Here the CDR3 DNA reads TGTGCCAGCAGTTTATTGGACAGCTACAATGAGCAGTTCTTC.

The chain employs TRBV13 and TRBJ1-6; 8 nucleotides align to TRBD1. V shed 1 base, J shed 10 bases, and the junction held 9 bases outside the gene matches. This CDR3 contains 16 residues. CDR1 is PRHDT, CDR2 FYEKMQ, per germline (reference sequence). CDR3 coding DNA: TGTGCCAGCAGCTTAGCCGGGACAGGCATGAGGTCACCCCTCCACTTT. It yields the protein CASSLAGTGMRSPLHF.

This sequence joins TRBV2 and TRBJ2-1; a weak D match, TRBD2 (6 bases). The V and J ends lost 4 bases and 7 bases respectively, with 14 bases between them. From germline, CDR1 is SNHLY and CDR2 FYNNEI. The CDR3 contains 14 residues. The CDR3 here is CASSATTRENEQFF. CDR3 in DNA: TGTGCCAGCAGTGCGACGACTAGGGAGAATGAGCAGTTCTTC.

This chain uses TRBV5-5 with TRBJ1-1; possibly TRBD1 for D (6 bases). The CDR3 totals 14 residues. CDR1 SGHKS and CDR2 YYEKEE come from the germline V gene (reference sequence). V was pared by 3 bases and J by 5 bases, with 14 bases between. As DNA, the CDR3 is TGTGCCAGCAGCTCATACAGGGATGGGACTGAAGCTTTCTTT. As protein: CASSSYRDGTEAFF. The variable domain in full, completed from reference TRBV5-5 and TRBJ1-1, reads DAGVTQSPTHLIKTRGQQVTLRCSPISGHKSVSWYQQVLGQGPQFIFQYYEKEERGRGNFPDRFSARQFPNYSSELNVNALLLGDSALYLCASSSYRDGTEAFFGQGTRLTVV.

This sequence joins TRBV6-5 and TRBJ1-3; a possible D gene is TRBD1 (5 bases). V lost 8 bases and J 1 base, leaving 12 bases between the germline ends. The CDR3 length is 14 residues. Germline values: CDR1 MNHEY, CDR2 SVGAGI. The CDR3 DNA reads as TGTGCCAGCGGTTCGGGGGTGTCTGGAAACACCATATATTTT. Translating it yields CASGSGVSGNTIYF.

The rearrangement links TRBV5-8 to TRBJ2-3, with 7 bases identical to TRBD1. The CDR3 loop spans 14 amino acids. The V gene end was trimmed by 4 bases and the J gene end by 2 bases; junction bases not matched to a gene: 4. Germline CDR1 and CDR2: SGHTS and YDEGEE. CDR3 nucleotides: TGTGCCAGCAGCCCGGGACAGAACACAGATACGCAGTATTTT. It is translated as CASSPGQNTDTQYF.

The CDR3 spells CASSILTGDRDEQYF. CDR3 bases: TGCGCCAGCAGCATCCTCACTGGAGATCGTGACGAGCAGTACTTC. This chain joins TRBV4-3 and TRBJ2-7, with D unclear. Germline V gives CDR1 LGHNA, CDR2 YSLEER. The CDR3 is made up of 15 amino acids. Trimming cost V 5 bases and J 5 bases, with 19 bases left between them.

The chain employs TRBV7-9 and TRBJ2-1, with 7 bases that match TRBD2. Germline loops: CDR1 SEHNR, CDR2 FQNEAQ (reference sequence). Trimming at V came to 1 base and at J to 6 bases, leaving 6 bases not matched to a gene. This CDR3 comprises 15 residues. CDR3 amino acids: CASSLVLGGGNEQFF. CDR3 coding DNA: TGTGCCAGCAGCTTAGTGCTTGGGGGGGGCAATGAGCAGTTCTTC. Full variable domain (remainder filled in from reference TRBV7-9 and TRBJ2-1): DTGVSQNPRHKITKRGQNVTFRCDPISEHNRLYWYRQTLGQGPEFLTYFQNEAQLEKSRLLSDRFSAERPKGSFSTLEIQRTEQGDSAMYLCASSLVLGGGNEQFFGPGTRLTVL.

The chain combines TRBV7-8 with TRBJ2-3, with D perhaps matching TRBD2 (6 bases). The CDR3 has 13 amino acids. Trimming shortened V by 11 bases and J by 6 bases, and 18 bases separated the two germline ends. The germline V gene has CDR1 SGHVS and CDR2 FQNEAQ. Here the CDR3 DNA reads TGTGCCTTGTCGGGGCCTGGGGGGGATACGCAGTATTTT. Residues: CALSGPGGDTQYF.

V and J are TRBV3-1 (or the pseudogene TRBV3-2) and TRBJ1-5; D gene uncertain. Germline V lookup: CDR1 LGHDT, CDR2 YNNKEL (reference sequence). V was pared by 0 bases and J by 4 bases, with 10 bases between. The length of the CDR3 is 15 residues. CDR3 residues: CASSQDPGGNQPQHF. In nucleotides, the CDR3 is TGTGCCAGCAGCCAAGATCCGGGAGGGAATCAGCCCCAGCATTTT.

The CDR3 nucleotides read TGTGCCAGCAGCCAATCCAGGGCAGGCTACACCTTC. It codes for CASSQSRAGYTF. The chain has TRBV16 and TRBJ1-2; possible D gene TRBD1, 5 bases. Germline CDR1 is KGHSY and CDR2 is FQNENV. V was clipped by 0 bases and J by 8 bases, with 7 bases between them. The CDR3 has 12 amino acids.

J is TRBJ2-1 and V is TRBV2, with TRBD2 as a possible D gene (7 bases). The germline V gene encodes CDR1 SNHLY and CDR2 FYNNEI. The CDR3 contains 14 residues. V was clipped by 4 bases and J by 8 bases, with 15 bases between them. The DNA for the CDR3 is TGTGCCAGCAGTGTTCGGGGCGGGGGCGATGAGCAGTTCTTC. Translation gives CASSVRGGGDEQFF.

V and J are TRBV5-3 and TRBJ1-4; 8 bases are shared with TRBD1. TRBV5-3 is an ORF, and what it does is uncertain. The CDR3 spans 17 residues. J lost 6 bases, V lost 8 bases, and 18 bases had no gene match. CDR3 in amino acids: CASSLYTSGGFYEKLFF. The DNA of the CDR3 is TGTGCCAGCTCCCTTTATACTTCAGGGGGCTTCTATGAAAAACTGTTTTTT.

The chain is built from TRBV2 and TRBJ2-1, with 9 nucleotides matching TRBD2. Germline V lookup: CDR1 SNHLY, CDR2 FYNNEI. V dropped 6 bases and J dropped 5; count of bases not matched to a gene: 14. The CDR3 length is 17 residues. In nucleotides, the CDR3 is TGTGCCAGCAGCCGCGACGCTAGCGGGAACCCCAACAATGAGCAGTTCTTC. Protein product: CASSRDASGNPNNEQFF.

The chain couples TRBV4-1 to TRBJ2-4; D is possibly TRBD1 (6 bases). V lost 4 bases to trimming and J lost 1 base, with 17 bases between them. Looked up from germline, CDR1 is MGHRA and CDR2 is YSYEKL. The CDR3 consists of 17 residues. This CDR3 reads CASSREQGWLAKNIQYF. As DNA, the CDR3 is TGCGCCAGCAGCCGTGAACAGGGTTGGTTGGCCAAAAACATTCAGTACTTC.